These T cell receptor beta chains were read from a single sample in a study of response to subunit inactivated influenza vaccine. TCRdb re-called the RT-PCR reads through MiXCR, storing one row per CDR3 protein. The repertoire has about 300,000 distinct CDR3 sequences, 21% of them found once; the top ten carry 9.5% to 13%. The material was PBMCs from blood, obtained 21 months after vaccination. The receptors come from a man aged 45 to 70 who received an inactivated influenza vaccine. Each CDR3 is given with its conserved first and last residue. D genes are given only for firm matches. The size of a clone is reported for some rows only, either as once, few or many, or as a class for expanded clones.

-	TRBJ2-1	TRBV19	TRBD2	TGTGCCAGTAGTATCAAAGCGGGAGCTCTTTACAATGAGCAGTTCTTC	CASSIKAGALYNEQFF
many	TRBJ1-4	TRBV18	TRBD1	TGTGCCAGCTCACCGGACAGGAGTAATGAAAAACTGTTTTTT	CASSPDRSNEKLFF
-	TRBJ1-2	TRBV19	-	TGTGCCAGTAGTGCGCCGGGGCTCTATGGCTACACCTTC	CASSAPGLYGYTF
few	TRBJ2-1	TRBV24-1	TRBD2	TGTGCCACCAGTGATTCACCAGGGACTAGCTCCTACAATGAGCAGTTCTTC	CATSDSPGTSSYNEQFF
many	TRBJ1-2	TRBV12-3/TRBV12-4	-	TGTGCCAGCAGTTTTCAGGGCTTCGATGGCTACACCTTC	CASSFQGFDGYTF
-	TRBJ2-7	TRBV6-1	TRBD1	TGTGCCAGCAGTGAAGTAGACAGGGTCGGAGAGCAGTACTTC	CASSEVDRVGEQYF
few	TRBJ1-5	TRBV7-9	TRBD1	TGTGCCAGCAGCTTCGGGACAGGGTATCAGCCCCAGCATTTT	CASSFGTGYQPQHF
few	TRBJ1-1	TRBV4-3	TRBD1	TGCGCCAGCAGCCACCGCGGGACAGGGGGCACTGAAGCTTTCTTT	CASSHRGTGGTEAFF
-	TRBJ1-5	TRBV20-1	-	TGCAGTGCTAGGCAGGGAGCTAATCAGCCCCAGCATTTT	CSARQGANQPQHF
few	TRBJ1-5	TRBV27	-	TGTGCCAGCAAGGGGTTCGGCAATCAGCCCCAGCATTTT	CASKGFGNQPQHF
many	TRBJ1-1	TRBV12-3/TRBV12-4	-	TGTGCCAGCAGCCCACCCGGGGGGGGGTGGACTGAAGCTTTCTTT	CASSPPGGGWTEAFF
few	TRBJ2-2	TRBV12-3/TRBV12-4	-	TGTGCCAGCAGTTACGCCCGGTCTGGGGTCGGGGAGCTGTTTTTT	CASSYARSGVGELFF
few	TRBJ2-1	TRBV24-1	TRBD2	TGTGCCACCAGGGGCCCCACTAGCGGGGTAGTCGATGAGCAGTTCTTC	CATRGPTSGVVDEQFF
few	TRBJ1-5	TRBV10-3	TRBD1	TGTGCCACCCGAGGGACAGGGGAGGATCAGCCCCAGCATTTT	CATRGTGEDQPQHF
few	TRBJ1-1	TRBV28	-	TGTGCCAGCAGTTTGTCTGGGATAGGCACTGAAGCTTTCTTT	CASSLSGIGTEAFF
-	TRBJ2-5	TRBV7-2	-	TGTGCCAGCAGCCTCGTACGGGAGACCCAGTACTTC	CASSLVRETQYF
few	TRBJ1-1	TRBV10-1	TRBD1	TGCGCCAGCGGAGACAGGGGTGCTGAAGCTTTCTTT	CASGDRGAEAFF
-	TRBJ2-3	TRBV6-5	-	TGTGCCAGCAGTTACCCCCGCGTTAGCGGAACCCCTAGCACAGATACGCAGTATTTT	CASSYPRVSGTPSTDTQYF
few	TRBJ1-2	TRBV12-3/TRBV12-4	-	TGTGCCAGCAGCGGCGGTGGGGTGACCGTCTATGGCTACACCTTC	CASSGGGVTVYGYTF
few	TRBJ2-2	TRBV3-1	-	TGTGCCAGCAGCCCTTCTACCACGAACACCGGGGAGCTGTTTTTT	CASSPSTTNTGELFF
few	TRBJ2-1	TRBV28	TRBD2	TGTGCCAGCATGGGGGGCACTAGCGGGGGGTACAATGAGCAGTTCTTC	CASMGGTSGGYNEQFF
many	TRBJ1-4	TRBV4-1	TRBD1	TGCGCCAGCAGCCCCCGCAGGGGGGTTAATGAAAAACTGTTTTTT	CASSPRRGVNEKLFF
-	TRBJ2-7	TRBV12-3/TRBV12-4	-	TGTGCCAGCAGAGGAGGTCTGAACGAGCAGTACTTC	CASRGGLNEQYF
-	TRBJ2-6	TRBV5-1	TRBD1	TGCGCCAGCAGCTTATTACAGGGGACCGGGGCCAACGTCCTGACTTTC	CASSLLQGTGANVLTF
-	TRBJ1-1	TRBV6-2/TRBV6-3	-	TGTGCCAGCAAAAGGACAGAAATGAACACTGAAGCTTTCTTT	CASKRTEMNTEAFF
many	TRBJ1-5	TRBV5-1	-	TGCGCCAGCAGCTTTGGGGGGGACCATCAGCCCCAGCATTTT	CASSFGGDHQPQHF
-	TRBJ2-3	TRBV5-1	TRBD2	TGCGCCAGCAAGCGAATAGCGGGAGGAAGGACAGATACGCAGTATTTT	CASKRIAGGRTDTQYF
few	TRBJ2-7	TRBV5-5	-	TGTGCCAGCAGCTCCCTCCGGACACAGCTTTACGAGCAGTACTTC	CASSSLRTQLYEQYF
many	TRBJ1-5	TRBV7-2	-	TGTGCCAGCAGCCCCCGTGGCAGTTTCAATCAGCCCCAGCATTTT	CASSPRGSFNQPQHF
-	TRBJ2-5	TRBV6-2/TRBV6-3	-	TGTGCCAGCAGTACCGAAGGGACCCAGTACTTC	CASSTEGTQYF
-	TRBJ2-3	TRBV13	TRBD2	TGTGCCAGCAGCGGGACTAGCGGGGGGAATAGGTTCGCAGATACGCAGTATTTT	CASSGTSGGNRFADTQYF
-	TRBJ1-5	TRBV6-5	TRBD1	TGTGCCAGCTGTTACGGTGGACAGGTTAATCAGCCCCAGCATTTT	CASCYGGQVNQPQHF
few	TRBJ2-7	TRBV20-1	-	TGCAGTGCTAGAGATTTACCGGGACGAATATCCTACGAGCAGTACTTC	CSARDLPGRISYEQYF
-	TRBJ1-5	TRBV7-2	-	TGTGCCAGCAGCACAGAAGGCAGGGTTATCAATCAGCCCCAGCATTTT	CASSTEGRVINQPQHF
many	TRBJ1-2	TRBV5-5	-	TGTGCCAGCAGCTTGGCCGAGGTTTATGGCTACACCTTC	CASSLAEVYGYTF
few	TRBJ2-7	TRBV7-9	TRBD1	TGTGCCAGCAGCCCGTTGCCGGGACAGGGGTCCTACGAGCAGTACTTC	CASSPLPGQGSYEQYF
few	TRBJ1-2	TRBV30	-	TGTGCCTGGAGTGTATCGGACCCCCCTTCGGGGGGCTACACCTTC	CAWSVSDPPSGGYTF